This T cell receptor (beta chain) was captured by sequencing in a study of blood T cell repertoires in COVID-19. The trim removed 4 bases at V and 6 bases at J, leaving 7 bases unmatched. The CDR3 has 15 residues. Germline CDR1 LGHDT, CDR2 YNNKEL (reference sequence). This clone was counted a single time. Categorization into cohorts depended on clinical history that participants reported. Before being deemed recovered, Cohort 3 donors had two negative PCRs, clearance, or symptom resolution. Method: immunoSEQ multiplex PCR; TCRdb's copy keeps in-frame clones and lacks some. Of approximately 470,000 clones listed, 75% to 90% are singletons.

The chain has TRBV3-1 (or the pseudogene TRBV3-2) and TRBJ2-3; 10 bases agree with TRBD2. Material for sequencing was PBMCs or T cells enriched from blood (not recorded which). The origin of this receptor is a woman in her late teens or twenties who had recovered from COVID-19. The CDR3, as DNA: TGTGCCAGCAGCCCCCCCAGCGGGGGGGACGATACGCAGTATTTT. Translating gives CASSPPSGGDDTQYF.